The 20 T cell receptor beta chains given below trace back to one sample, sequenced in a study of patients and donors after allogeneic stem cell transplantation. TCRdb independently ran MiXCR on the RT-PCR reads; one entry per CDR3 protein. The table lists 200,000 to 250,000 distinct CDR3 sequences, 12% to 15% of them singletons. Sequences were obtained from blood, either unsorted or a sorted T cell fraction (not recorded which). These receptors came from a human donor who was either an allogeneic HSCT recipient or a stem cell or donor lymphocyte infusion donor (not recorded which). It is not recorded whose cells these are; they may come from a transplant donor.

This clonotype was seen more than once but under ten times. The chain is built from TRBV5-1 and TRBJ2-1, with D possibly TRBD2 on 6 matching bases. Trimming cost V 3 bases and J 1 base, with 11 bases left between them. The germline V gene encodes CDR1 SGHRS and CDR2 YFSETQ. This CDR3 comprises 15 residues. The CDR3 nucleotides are TGCGCCAGCAGCTCTCCCGGGGGTTCCTACAATGAGCAGTTCTTC. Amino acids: CASSSPGGSYNEQFF.

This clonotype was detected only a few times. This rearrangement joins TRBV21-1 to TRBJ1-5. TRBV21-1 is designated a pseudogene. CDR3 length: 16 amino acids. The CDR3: CASSKARRQSHQPQHF. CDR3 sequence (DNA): TGTGCCAGCAGCAAAGCGAGAAGACAGTCCCATCAGCCCCAGCATTTT.

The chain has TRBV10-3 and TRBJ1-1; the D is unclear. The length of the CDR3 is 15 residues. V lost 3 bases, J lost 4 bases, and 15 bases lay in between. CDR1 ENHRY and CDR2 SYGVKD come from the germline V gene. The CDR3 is CAISDSLGLGTEAFF. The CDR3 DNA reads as TGTGCCATCAGTGACTCTCTGGGTTTGGGCACTGAAGCTTTCTTT.

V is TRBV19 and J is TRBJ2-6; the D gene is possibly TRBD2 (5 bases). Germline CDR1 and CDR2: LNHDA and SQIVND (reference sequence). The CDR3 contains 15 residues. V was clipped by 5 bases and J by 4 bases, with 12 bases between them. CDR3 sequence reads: CASSGESAGANVLTF. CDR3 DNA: TGTGCCAGTAGTGGGGAGTCGGCCGGGGCCAACGTCCTGACTTTC.

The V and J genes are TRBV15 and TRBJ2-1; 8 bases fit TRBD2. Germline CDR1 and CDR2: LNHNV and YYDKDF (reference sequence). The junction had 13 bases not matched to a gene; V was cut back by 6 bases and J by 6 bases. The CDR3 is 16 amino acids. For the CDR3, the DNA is TGTGCCACCAGTAGGTTCCTTTCGGGGGGGCCCAATGAGCAGTTCTTC. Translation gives CATSRFLSGGPNEQFF. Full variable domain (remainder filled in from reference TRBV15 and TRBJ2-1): DAMVIQNPRYQVTQFGKPVTLSCSQTLNHNVMYWYQQKSSQAPKLLFHYYDKDFNNEADTPDNFQSRRPNTSFCFLDIRSPGLGDTAMYLCATSRFLSGGPNEQFFGPGTRLTVL.

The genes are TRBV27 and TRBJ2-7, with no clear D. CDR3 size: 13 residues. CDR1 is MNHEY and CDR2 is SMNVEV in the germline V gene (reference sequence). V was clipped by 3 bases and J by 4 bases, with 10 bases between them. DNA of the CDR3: TGTGCCAGCAGTTTCGAGACTGGGTACGAGCAGTACTTC. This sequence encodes CASSFETGYEQYF.

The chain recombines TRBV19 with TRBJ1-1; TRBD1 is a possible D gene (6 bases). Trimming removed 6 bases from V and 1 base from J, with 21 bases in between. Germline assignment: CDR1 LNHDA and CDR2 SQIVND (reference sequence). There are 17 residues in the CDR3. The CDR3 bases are TGTGCCAGTAGCCCCGACAGAGCAGGGGATCGGAACACTGAAGCTTTCTTT. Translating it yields CASSPDRAGDRNTEAFF.

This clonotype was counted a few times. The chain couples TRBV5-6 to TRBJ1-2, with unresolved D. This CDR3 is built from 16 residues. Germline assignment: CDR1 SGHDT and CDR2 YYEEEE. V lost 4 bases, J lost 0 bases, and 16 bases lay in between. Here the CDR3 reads CASSPLVDRANYGYTF. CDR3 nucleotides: TGTGCCAGCAGCCCCCTGGTCGACCGAGCTAACTATGGCTACACCTTC.

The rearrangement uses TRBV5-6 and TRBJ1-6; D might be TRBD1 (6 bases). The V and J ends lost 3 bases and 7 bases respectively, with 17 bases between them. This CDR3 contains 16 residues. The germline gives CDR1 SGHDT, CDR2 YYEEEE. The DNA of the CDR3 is TGTGCCAGCAGCTCCCTAGGGGGAAGGGGGAATTCACCCCTCCACTTT. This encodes CASSSLGGRGNSPLHF.

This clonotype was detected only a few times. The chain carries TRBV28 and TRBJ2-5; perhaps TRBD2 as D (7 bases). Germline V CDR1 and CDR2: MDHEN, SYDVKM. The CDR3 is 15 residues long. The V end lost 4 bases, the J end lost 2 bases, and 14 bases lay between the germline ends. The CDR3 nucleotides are TGTGCCAGCAGTTCTACGGGGGGCATACAAGAGACCCAGTACTTC. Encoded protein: CASSSTGGIQETQYF.

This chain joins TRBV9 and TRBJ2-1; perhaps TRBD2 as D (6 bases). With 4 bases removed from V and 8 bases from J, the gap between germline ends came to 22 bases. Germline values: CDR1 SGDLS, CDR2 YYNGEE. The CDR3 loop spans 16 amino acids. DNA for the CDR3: TGTGCCAGCAGCCCCGGGGGTCTGGGAAGGATTGATGAGCAGTTCTTC. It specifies CASSPGGLGRIDEQFF.

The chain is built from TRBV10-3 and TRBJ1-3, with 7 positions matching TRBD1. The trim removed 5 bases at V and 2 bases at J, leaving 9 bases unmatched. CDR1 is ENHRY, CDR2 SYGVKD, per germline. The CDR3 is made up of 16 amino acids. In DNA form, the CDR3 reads TGTGCCATCAGTAAGACAGGGACCCTCCCTGGAAACACCATATATTTT. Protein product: CAISKTGTLPGNTIYF.

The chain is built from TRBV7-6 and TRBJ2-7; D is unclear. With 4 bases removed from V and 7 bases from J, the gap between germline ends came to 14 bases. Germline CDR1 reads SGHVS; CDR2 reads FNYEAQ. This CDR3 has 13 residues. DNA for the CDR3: TGTGCCAGCAGCTCCGAGGTCCGAAGTGAGCAGTACTTC. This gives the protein CASSSEVRSEQYF.

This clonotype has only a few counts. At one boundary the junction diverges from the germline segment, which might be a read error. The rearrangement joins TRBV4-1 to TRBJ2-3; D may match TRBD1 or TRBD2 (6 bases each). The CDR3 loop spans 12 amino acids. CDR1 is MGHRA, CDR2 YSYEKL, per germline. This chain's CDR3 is CASSQDWGAPVF. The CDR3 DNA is TGCGCCAGCAGCCAAGATTGGGGGGCGCCCGTTTTT.

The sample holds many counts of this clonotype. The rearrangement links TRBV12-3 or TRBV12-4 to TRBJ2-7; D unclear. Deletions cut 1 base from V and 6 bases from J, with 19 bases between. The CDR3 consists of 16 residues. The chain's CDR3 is CASSLENWASPAEQYF. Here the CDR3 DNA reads TGTGCCAGCAGTTTAGAAAACTGGGCTAGTCCTGCCGAGCAGTACTTC.

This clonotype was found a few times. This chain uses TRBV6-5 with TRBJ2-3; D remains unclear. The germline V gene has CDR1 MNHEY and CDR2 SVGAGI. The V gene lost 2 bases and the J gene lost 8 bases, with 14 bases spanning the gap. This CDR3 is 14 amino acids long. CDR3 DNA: TGTGCCAGCAGTTACGATCTCGGCGTAGGTACGCAGTATTTT. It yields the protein CASSYDLGVGTQYF.

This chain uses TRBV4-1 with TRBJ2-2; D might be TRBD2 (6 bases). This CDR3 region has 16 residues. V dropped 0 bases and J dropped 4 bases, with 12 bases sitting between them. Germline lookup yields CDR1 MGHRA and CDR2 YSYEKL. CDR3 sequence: CASSQDLASATGELFF. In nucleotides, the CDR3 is TGCGCCAGCAGCCAAGACCTGGCTAGCGCCACCGGGGAGCTGTTTTTT.

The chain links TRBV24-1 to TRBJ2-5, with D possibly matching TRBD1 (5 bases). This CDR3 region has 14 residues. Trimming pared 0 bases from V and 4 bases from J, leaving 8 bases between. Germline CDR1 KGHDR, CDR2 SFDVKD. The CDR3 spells CATSDLIDRETQYF. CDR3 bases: TGTGCCACCAGTGATTTGATCGACAGAGAGACCCAGTACTTC.

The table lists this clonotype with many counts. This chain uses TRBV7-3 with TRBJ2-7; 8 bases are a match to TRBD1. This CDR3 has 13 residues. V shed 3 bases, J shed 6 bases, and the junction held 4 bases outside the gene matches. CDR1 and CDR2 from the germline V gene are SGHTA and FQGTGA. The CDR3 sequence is CASSLLTGGEQYF. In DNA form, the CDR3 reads TGTGCCAGCAGCTTGCTTACAGGGGGCGAGCAGTACTTC. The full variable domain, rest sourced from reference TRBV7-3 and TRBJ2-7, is GAGVSQTPSNKVTEKGKYVELRCDPISGHTALYWYRQSLGQGPEFLIYFQGTGAADDSGLPNDRFFAVRPEGSVSTLKIQRTERGDSAVYLCASSLLTGGEQYFGPGTRLTVT.

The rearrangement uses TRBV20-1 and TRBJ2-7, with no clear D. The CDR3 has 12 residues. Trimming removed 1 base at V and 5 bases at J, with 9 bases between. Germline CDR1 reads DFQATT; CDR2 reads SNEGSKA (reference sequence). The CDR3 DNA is TGCAGTGCTAGAGTCCAGGCCCACGAGCAGTACTTC. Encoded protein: CSARVQAHEQYF.